This paragraph covers one T cell receptor (beta chain) sequence. The data belong to a study of blood T cell repertoires in COVID-19. Whole-study context: From T cells, B-cell-depleted T cells, or PBMCs came the material, which was cDNA or gDNA.

Some clones are missing from TCRdb's copy, which holds only in-frame ones; the method was immunoSEQ multiplex PCR. The sample includes roughly 170,000 clones, 85% to 90% seen only once; the top ten take more than 20%. This CDR3 is built from 18 residues. Germline V lookup: CDR1 SGHVS, CDR2 FNYEAQ. After removal of 3 bases from V and 0 bases from J, the junction contained 10 bases not matched to a gene. The TCR comes from a man aged 65-85 years with active or convalescent COVID-19. The sample was peripheral blood. The chain recombines TRBV7-6 with TRBJ2-1, with 8 bases lining up with TRBD2. Written as DNA, the CDR3 is TGTGCCAGCAGCTTTTTTAGGGGAAGCGGGAGCTCCTACAATGAGCAGTTCTTC. It is translated as CASSFFRGSGSSYNEQFF. The full variable domain, with the rest looked up from reference TRBV7-6 and TRBJ2-1, is GAGVSQSPRYKVTKRGQDVALRCDPISGHVSLYWYRQALGQGPEFLTYFNYEAQQDKSGLPNDRFSAERPEGSISTLTIQRTEQRDSAMYRCASSFFRGSGSSYNEQFFGPGTRLTVL.